This T cell receptor (beta chain) was sequenced in a study of blood T cells in healthy people across ages. Points from the study as a whole: In older individuals, TCR beta diversity per million T cells was lower, falling roughly linearly with age.

The sample holds many counts of this clonotype. Its antigen is not identified. The V and J ends lost 4 bases and 2 bases, in that order; junction bases with no gene match: 9. The CDR3 is made up of 16 amino acids. Germline loops: CDR1 LGHNA, CDR2 YNFKEQ. Each donor had approximately 10 milliliters of peripheral blood drawn. No fewer than 6 million PBMCs went into each sample. Using a J-beta primer mix together with a sample-barcoded 5' primer, a second PCR was run for roughly 7 to 11 cycles. Individual samples furnished no less than 2.5 million CDR3-containing paired-end reads apiece. MiXCR was run by TCRdb on the 5' RACE reads, yielding one entry per CDR3 protein. The sample contains 630,000 or so distinct CDR3 sequences, approximately 30% of which appear only once.

The receptor was isolated from a woman older than 75 in good health. The sequenced sample was blood. The V gene is TRBV4-2, the J gene TRBJ2-3; 7 nucleotides line up with TRBD1. In DNA form, the CDR3 reads TGTGCCAGCAGCCCTCCAGTCAGGGGGATCACAGATACGCAGTATTTT. This sequence encodes CASSPPVRGITDTQYF.